The next 9 T cell receptor beta chains were all read from a single sample in a study of T cells in Graves' hyperthyroidism and ophthalmopathy. RNA transcripts provided the source from which TCR beta CDR3 regions were amplified. During a first-round RT-PCR of the TCR CDR3, the HTBI primer set was used. Via MiXCR, TCRdb re-called the multiplex PCR reads, giving one row per CDR3 protein. The repertoire holds under 800,000 distinct CDR3 sequences, with around 15% as singletons. Sequenced material: blood. All receptors derive from a woman between 18 and 30 years old with Graves' hyperthyroidism.

In this sample, this clonotype turned up many times. V usage is TRBV12-5 and J usage is TRBJ2-1; 8 positions agree with TRBD2. J gave up 6 bases and V 3 bases, and 1 base lay outside the gene matches. Per germline, CDR1 LGHNT and CDR2 FRNRAP. This CDR3 region has 13 residues. The CDR3 here is CASGFGGGNEQFF. The CDR3 DNA is TGTGCTAGTGGTTTCGGGGGGGGCAATGAGCAGTTCTTC.

This clonotype was recorded many times. This sequence joins TRBV5-1 and TRBJ1-1; 8 bases line up with TRBD1. The CDR3 is 16 residues long. V dropped 4 bases and J dropped 1; count of bases not matched to a gene: 9. Germline V CDR1 and CDR2: SGHRS, YFSETQ. The CDR3 region is CASSVPPGQGNTEAFF. The DNA for the CDR3 is TGCGCCAGCAGCGTCCCCCCTGGACAGGGGAACACTGAAGCTTTCTTT.

This clonotype has only a few counts. The J gene is TRBJ2-1, the V gene TRBV2; tentatively, D is TRBD1 (6 bases). V was cut by 7 bases and J by 0 bases, with 13 bases left in between. The length of the CDR3 is 15 residues. Germline V gives CDR1 SNHLY, CDR2 FYNNEI. The CDR3 here is CASTHSRGSYNEQFF. The DNA for the CDR3 is TGTGCCAGCACCCATAGCAGGGGCTCCTACAATGAGCAGTTCTTC.

This clonotype was detected many times. The J gene is TRBJ1-4, the V gene TRBV11-2; D is unclear. The CDR3 covers 16 residues. Per germline, CDR1 SGHAT and CDR2 FQNNGV. V lost 3 bases and J lost 1, with 12 bases in between. CDR3 protein: CASSLGLGGTNEKLFF. The DNA of the CDR3 is TGTGCCAGCAGCTTGGGTTTGGGTGGAACTAATGAAAAACTGTTTTTT.

This clonotype was counted many times. This sequence joins TRBV7-9 and TRBJ2-1, with 7 bases that match TRBD1. This CDR3 has 16 residues. J gave up 5 bases and V 4 bases, and 11 bases lay outside the gene matches. Germline V gene lookup returns CDR1 SEHNR and CDR2 FQNEAQ (reference sequence). Written as DNA, the CDR3 is TGTGCCAGCAGCTGGAACAGGGGTCTCCCGGACAATGAGCAGTTCTTC. Translated: CASSWNRGLPDNEQFF.

The J gene is TRBJ1-1, the V gene TRBV10-3; D call uncertain. The length of the CDR3 is 12 residues. CDR1 ENHRY and CDR2 SYGVKD come from the germline V gene. V lost 2 bases and J lost 6, with 7 bases in between. CDR3 amino acids: CAISEVTSEAFF. CDR3 bases: TGTGCCATCAGTGAGGTGACTTCTGAAGCTTTCTTT.

This clonotype was seen many times. The CDR3 is CAWRRSTGQGASYEQYF. The CDR3, as DNA: TGTGCCTGGAGACGCAGTACGGGACAGGGGGCGTCATACGAGCAGTACTTC. J is TRBJ2-7 and V is TRBV30; 12 bases agree with TRBD1. CDR1 and CDR2 (germline): GTSNPN, SVGIG (reference sequence). The ends lost 3 bases at V and 4 bases at J; junction bases unmatched: 13. The CDR3 length is 17 residues.

This clonotype has at least ten counts. The rearrangement joins TRBV30 to TRBJ2-3; D unresolved. From germline, CDR1 is GTSNPN and CDR2 SVGIG (reference sequence). The germline V and J ends were trimmed by 6 bases and 0 bases, with 22 bases remaining between them. This CDR3 is 17 amino acids long. CDR3 nucleotide sequence: TGTGCCTGTAGAGTGCCGCGGTACCGATTAAGCACAGATACGCAGTATTTT. This gives the protein CACRVPRYRLSTDTQYF.

This clonotype was detected a few times. The V call is TRBV7-3, the J call TRBJ2-2; D remains ambiguous. Germline lookup yields CDR1 SGHTA and CDR2 FQGTGA. This CDR3 spans 13 amino acids. V lost 2 bases, J lost 7 bases, and 8 bases lay in between. For the CDR3, the DNA is TGTGCCAGCAGCTTACCTGGGCACGGGGAGCTGTTTTTT. Protein sequence: CASSLPGHGELFF.